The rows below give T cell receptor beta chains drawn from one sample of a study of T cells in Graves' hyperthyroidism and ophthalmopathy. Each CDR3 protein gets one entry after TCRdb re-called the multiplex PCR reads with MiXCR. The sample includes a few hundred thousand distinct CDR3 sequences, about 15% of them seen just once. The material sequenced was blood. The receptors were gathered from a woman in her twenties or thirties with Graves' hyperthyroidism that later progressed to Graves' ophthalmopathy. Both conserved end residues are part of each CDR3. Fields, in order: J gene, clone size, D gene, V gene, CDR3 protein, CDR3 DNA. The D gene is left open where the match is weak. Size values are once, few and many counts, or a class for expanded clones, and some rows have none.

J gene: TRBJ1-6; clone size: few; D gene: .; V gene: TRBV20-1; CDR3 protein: CSARGDLNNSPLHF; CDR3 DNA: TGCAGTGCTAGGGGGGACCTCAACAATTCACCCCTCCACTTT
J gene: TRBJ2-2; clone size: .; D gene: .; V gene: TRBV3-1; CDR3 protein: CASSQEWDTGELFF; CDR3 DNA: TGTGCCAGCAGCCAAGAATGGGACACCGGGGAGCTGTTTTTT
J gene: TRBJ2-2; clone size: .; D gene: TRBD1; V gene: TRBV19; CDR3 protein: CASNKGAVTTGELFF; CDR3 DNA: TGTGCCAGTAATAAGGGGGCAGTAACTACCGGGGAGCTGTTTTTT
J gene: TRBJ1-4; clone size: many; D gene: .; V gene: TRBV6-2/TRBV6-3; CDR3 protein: CASSSQDEKLFF; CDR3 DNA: TGTGCCAGCAGCTCTCAAGACGAAAAACTGTTTTTT
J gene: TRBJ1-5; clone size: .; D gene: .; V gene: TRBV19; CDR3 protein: CASSGTDGGNQPQHF; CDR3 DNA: TGTGCCAGTAGCGGGACTGACGGAGGGAATCAGCCCCAGCATTTT
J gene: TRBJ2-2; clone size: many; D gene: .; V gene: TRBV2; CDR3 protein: CASSPVLGTSAGELFF; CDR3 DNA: TGTGCCAGCAGCCCTGTATTAGGGACATCCGCCGGGGAGCTGTTTTTT
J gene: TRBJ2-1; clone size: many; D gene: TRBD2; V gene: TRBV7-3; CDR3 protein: CASSLMLADNEQFF; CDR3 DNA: TGTGCCAGCAGCTTAATGCTAGCGGACAATGAGCAGTTCTTC
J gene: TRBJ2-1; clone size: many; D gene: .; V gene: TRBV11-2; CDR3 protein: CASSTSNEQFF; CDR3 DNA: TGTGCCAGCTCGACGTCCAATGAGCAGTTCTTC
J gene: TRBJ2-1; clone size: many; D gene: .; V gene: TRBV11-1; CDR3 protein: CASSLSFGTEYNEQFF; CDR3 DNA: TGTGCCAGCAGCTTATCGTTCGGGACGGAATACAATGAGCAGTTCTTC
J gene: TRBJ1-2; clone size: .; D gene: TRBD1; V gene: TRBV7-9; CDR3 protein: CASSLGQGDYTF; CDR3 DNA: TGTGCCAGCAGCTTAGGACAGGGAGACTACACCTTC
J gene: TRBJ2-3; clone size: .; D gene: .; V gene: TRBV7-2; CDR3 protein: CASSSQGIGTDTQYF; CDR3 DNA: TGTGCCAGCAGTTCACAGGGTATAGGCACAGATACGCAGTATTTT
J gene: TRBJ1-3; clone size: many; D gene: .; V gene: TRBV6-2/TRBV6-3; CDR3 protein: CASWIGTGNTIYF; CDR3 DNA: TGTGCCAGCTGGATCGGGACTGGAAACACCATATATTTT
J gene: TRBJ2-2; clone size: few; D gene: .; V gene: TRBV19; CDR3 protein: CASSVQGAVTGGLFF; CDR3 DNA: TGTGCCAGTAGTGTCCAAGGGGCGGTCACCGGGGGGCTGTTTTTT
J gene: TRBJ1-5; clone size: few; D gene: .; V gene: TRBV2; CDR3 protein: CASKFVNSNQPQHF; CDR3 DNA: TGTGCCAGCAAATTCGTAAATAGCAATCAGCCCCAGCATTTT
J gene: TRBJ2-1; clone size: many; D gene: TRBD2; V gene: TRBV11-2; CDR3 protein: CASSLDWGLAGDSYNEQFF; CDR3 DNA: TGTGCCAGCAGCTTAGATTGGGGACTAGCGGGGGACTCCTACAATGAGCAGTTCTTC
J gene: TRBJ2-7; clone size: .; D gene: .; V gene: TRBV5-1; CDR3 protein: CASSLEVVGYEQYF; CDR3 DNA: TGCGCCAGCAGCTTGGAGGTAGTCGGGTACGAGCAGTACTTC
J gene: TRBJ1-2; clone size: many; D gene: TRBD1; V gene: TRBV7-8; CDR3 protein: CASSLAGTGTGSSYTF; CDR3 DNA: TGTGCCAGCAGCTTAGCAGGCACCGGGACAGGGTCAAGCTACACCTTC
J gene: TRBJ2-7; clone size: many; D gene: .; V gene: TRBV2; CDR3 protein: CASIPHVDYYEQYF; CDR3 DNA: TGTGCCAGCATCCCGCACGTAGATTACTACGAGCAGTACTTC
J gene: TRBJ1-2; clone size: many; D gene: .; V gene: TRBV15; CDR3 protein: CATSRRGINYGYTF; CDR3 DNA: TGTGCCACCAGCAGACGGGGAATTAACTATGGCTACACCTTC
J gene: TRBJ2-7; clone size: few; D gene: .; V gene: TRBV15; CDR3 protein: CATSRVEGYEQYF; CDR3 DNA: TGTGCCACCAGCAGAGTGGAAGGCTACGAGCAGTACTTC
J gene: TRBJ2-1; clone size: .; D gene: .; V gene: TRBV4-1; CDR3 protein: CASSTDSSYNEQFF; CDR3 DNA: TGCGCCAGCAGTACAGACAGCTCCTACAATGAGCAGTTCTTC
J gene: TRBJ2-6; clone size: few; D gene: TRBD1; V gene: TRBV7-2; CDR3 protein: CASSTGTGDLVSGANVLTF; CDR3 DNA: TGTGCCAGCAGCACTGGGACAGGGGATTTGGTCTCTGGGGCCAACGTCCTGACTTTC